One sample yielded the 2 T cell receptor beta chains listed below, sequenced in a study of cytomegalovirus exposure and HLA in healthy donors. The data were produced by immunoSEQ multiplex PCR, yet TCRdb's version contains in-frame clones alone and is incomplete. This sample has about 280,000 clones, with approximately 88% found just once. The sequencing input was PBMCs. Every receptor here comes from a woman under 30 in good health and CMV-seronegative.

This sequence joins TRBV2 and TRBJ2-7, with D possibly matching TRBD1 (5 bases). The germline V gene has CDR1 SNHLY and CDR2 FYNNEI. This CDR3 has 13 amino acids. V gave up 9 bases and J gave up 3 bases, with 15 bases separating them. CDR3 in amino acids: CASLRRVIYEQYF. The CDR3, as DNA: TGTGCCAGTTTGCGCAGGGTGATCTACGAGCAGTACTTC.

CDR3 region: CASSLLGTGSPLHF. CDR3 DNA: TGTGCCAGCAGTTTACTGGGTACGGGTTCACCCCTCCACTTT. The chain employs TRBV28 and TRBJ1-6; D not resolved. This CDR3 comprises 14 residues. In germline, CDR1 is MDHEN, CDR2 SYDVKM. Trimming removed 2 bases at V and 9 bases at J, with 11 bases between.